The 27 T cell receptor beta chains below come from one sample, sequenced in a study of spatial heterogeneity in lung cancer. MiXCR was run by TCRdb on the 5' RACE reads, yielding one entry per CDR3 protein. The sample records just under 95,000 distinct CDR3 sequences, less than 15% being singletons. Noted time point: sample taken at primary tumor resection. Tumor, nontumor lung or frozen PBMC supplied whole RNA, sequenced without sorting. Material: PBMCs, obtained at surgery. The receptors come from a male donor with early-stage non-small cell lung cancer.

This clonotype was counted ten times or more. The chain has TRBV12-3 or TRBV12-4 and TRBJ2-1, with 8 positions matching TRBD2. V dropped 5 bases and J dropped 5; count of bases not matched to a gene: 11. CDR3 length equals 16 residues. CDR3 residues: CASSPRGGLRDNEQFF. DNA for the CDR3: TGTGCCAGCAGTCCTCGGGGGGGGCTGAGGGACAATGAGCAGTTCTTC.

The V call is TRBV10-3, the J call TRBJ2-3, with 7 bases lining up with TRBD1. This CDR3 is 14 amino acids long. Looked up from germline, CDR1 is ENHRY and CDR2 is SYGVKD. Trimming at V came to 5 bases and at J to 2 bases, leaving 4 bases not matched to a gene. CDR3 nucleotide sequence: TGTGCCATCAGTCCGGGACAGTACACAGATACGCAGTATTTT. It encodes CAISPGQYTDTQYF.

This clonotype appeared many times. This rearrangement joins TRBV7-2 to TRBJ2-3, with TRBD1 matching 9 bases. Looked up from germline, CDR1 is SGHTA and CDR2 is FQGNSA. The CDR3 has 16 amino acids. The junction had 2 bases not matched to a gene; V was cut back by 0 bases and J by 1 base. In nucleotides, the CDR3 is TGTGCCAGCAGCTTAGCGGGGACAGGGCGCACAGATACGCAGTATTTT. Residues: CASSLAGTGRTDTQYF.

This clonotype was seen at least ten times. This sequence joins TRBV10-3 and TRBJ2-3, with TRBD2 matching 16 bases. V lost 0 bases, J lost 4 bases, and 4 bases stayed unmatched. Germline CDR1 is ENHRY and CDR2 is SYGVKD. This CDR3 spans 18 amino acids. The CDR3 DNA reads as TGTGCCATCAGTGAGTCGCCGGGACTAGCGGGAGGGCCAGATACGCAGTATTTT. Residues: CAISESPGLAGGPDTQYF.

This sequence joins TRBV29-1 and TRBJ1-2, with D tentatively TRBD1 (5 bases). Germline V gene sequence: CDR1 SQVTM, CDR2 ANQGSEA. The V end lost 0 bases, the J end lost 2 bases, and 7 bases lay between the germline ends. This CDR3 has 13 residues. The CDR3 spells CSVEEEGNYGYTF. CDR3 DNA: TGCAGCGTTGAAGAGGAGGGGAACTATGGCTACACCTTC.

CDR3 residues: CASPEGQPGHISPLHF. The CDR3 DNA follows: TGTGCCAGCCCCGAAGGGCAACCGGGCCATATTTCACCCCTCCACTTT. This chain links TRBV6-1 with TRBJ1-6, with unresolved D. Germline lookup yields CDR1 MNHNS and CDR2 SASEGT. V lost 8 bases and J 9 bases, leaving 23 bases between the germline ends. The CDR3 runs to 16 residues.

This clonotype was counted a few times. J is TRBJ2-7 and V is TRBV9, with 8 bases aligning to TRBD1. Trimming took 3 bases from V and 4 from J; bases not matched to a gene: 12. Germline assignment: CDR1 SGDLS and CDR2 YYNGEE. CDR3 length: 16 amino acids. The CDR3 loop is CASSARPGQGRYEQYF. The CDR3 region has the DNA TGTGCCAGCAGCGCGAGACCCGGACAGGGAAGGTACGAGCAGTACTTC.

This clonotype was seen ten or more times. The chain is built from TRBV20-1 and TRBJ2-3; TRBD2 matches at 8 bases. Trimming removed 5 bases from V and 4 bases from J; junction bases left unmatched: 8. The CDR3 length is 14 residues. Germline V CDR1 and CDR2: DFQATT, SNEGSKA (reference sequence). For the CDR3, the DNA is TGCAGTGCTTTTTGGACTAGCCTTCCAGATACGCAGTATTTT. It yields the protein CSAFWTSLPDTQYF.

This clonotype has at least ten counts. The rearrangement links TRBV6-5 to TRBJ2-6; 8 bases are shared with TRBD1. This CDR3 is built from 16 residues. The junction had 4 bases not matched to a gene; V was cut back by 6 bases and J by 0 bases. The germline gives CDR1 MNHEY, CDR2 SVGAGI. The CDR3 DNA reads TGTGCCAGCAGGATAGGGACAGGCTCTGGGGCCAACGTCCTGACTTTC. Protein sequence: CASRIGTGSGANVLTF.

This clonotype was seen many times. The V and J genes are TRBV27 and TRBJ2-1; D is unclear. From germline, CDR1 is MNHEY and CDR2 SMNVEV (reference sequence). The V end was cut by 6 bases, the J end by 15 bases, with 21 bases between. This CDR3 region has 13 residues. The CDR3 DNA is TGTGCCAGCAGACCATCCCGGGTCCAGTCGAGGTTCTTC. Translated, it gives CASRPSRVQSRFF.

The sample holds a few counts of this clonotype. This sequence joins TRBV6-2 or TRBV6-3 and TRBJ1-5; unclear D gene. Trimming cost V 4 bases and J 2 bases, with 6 bases left between them. Germline-derived CDR1 and CDR2 are MNHEY and SVGEGT. The CDR3 has 13 residues. CDR3 bases: TGTGCCAGCAGTTCTATTGGCAATCAGCCCCAGCATTTT. It encodes CASSSIGNQPQHF.

This clonotype was counted ten times or more. The chain couples TRBV7-2 to TRBJ1-1; 7 bases map to TRBD1. The germline V gene encodes CDR1 SGHTA and CDR2 FQGNSA. CDR3 length: 15 amino acids. Trimming at V came to 0 bases and at J to 6 bases, leaving 7 bases not matched to a gene. CDR3 residues: CASSLAQGEWAEAFF. As DNA, the CDR3 is TGTGCCAGCAGCTTAGCGCAGGGGGAATGGGCTGAAGCTTTCTTT.

This clonotype has just a few counts. V usage is TRBV3-1 and J usage is TRBJ2-7; D is ambiguous. Trimming cost V 3 bases and J 6 bases, with 15 bases left between them. Germline V lookup: CDR1 LGHDT, CDR2 YNNKEL (reference sequence). The CDR3 is 14 amino acids. The CDR3 protein is CASSHPLGNGEQYF. CDR3 sequence (DNA): TGTGCCAGCAGCCACCCCCTAGGTAACGGCGAGCAGTACTTC.

This clonotype was seen only a few times. The chain is built from TRBV29-1 and TRBJ2-5; D may be TRBD1 or TRBD2 (5 bases each). The germline CDR1 and CDR2 sequences are SQVTM and ANQGSEA. The CDR3 consists of 13 residues. The germline V and J ends were trimmed by 6 bases and 1 base, with 12 bases remaining between them. CDR3 in DNA: TGCAGCGTCGGACACGGAGGCCAAGAGACCCAGTACTTC. Encoded protein: CSVGHGGQETQYF.

This clonotype was seen at least ten times. The chain recombines TRBV2 with TRBJ1-2; D call uncertain. Between the trimmed V and J ends, which lost 4 bases and 4 bases, there was a span of 4 bases. CDR3 length: 11 residues. CDR1 and CDR2 from the germline V gene are SNHLY and FYNNEI. Here the CDR3 DNA reads TGTGCCAGCAGTGTCATCTATGGCTACACCTTC. Its protein product is CASSVIYGYTF.

This clonotype showed up many times. The chain couples TRBV27 to TRBJ2-7; the D call may be TRBD1 or TRBD2 (5 bases each). Germline CDR1 reads MNHEY; CDR2 reads SMNVEV (reference sequence). Trimming cost V 3 bases and J 1 base, with 10 bases left between them. This CDR3 is 14 amino acids long. The CDR3 loop reads CASSFGDGSYEQYF. Here the CDR3 DNA reads TGTGCCAGCAGTTTCGGGGACGGTTCCTACGAGCAGTACTTC.

This clonotype was counted only a few times. The chain employs TRBV9 and TRBJ2-3; D perhaps matches TRBD1 (5 bases). V dropped 4 bases and J dropped 3 bases, with 12 bases sitting between them. This CDR3 has 14 residues. Germline-derived CDR1 and CDR2 are SGDLS and YYNGEE. The CDR3 is CASSSRANTDTQYF. Written as DNA, the CDR3 is TGTGCCAGCAGCTCCAGGGCGAATACAGATACGCAGTATTTT.

This clonotype has ten or more counts. The chain couples TRBV7-9 to TRBJ2-5, with a possible D match to TRBD2 (6 bases). Trimming left V 7 bases short and J 5 bases short, with 17 bases between. The CDR3 length is 14 residues. Germline assignment: CDR1 SEHNR and CDR2 FQNEAQ (reference sequence). The CDR3 bases are TGTGCCAGCACCACGTGGCGGGACGGGGAGACCCAGTACTTC. The encoded protein is CASTTWRDGETQYF.

V usage is TRBV29-1 and J usage is TRBJ1-2, with TRBD1 as a possible D gene (5 bases). V lost 5 bases to trimming and J lost 8 bases, with 21 bases between them. Germline V lookup: CDR1 SQVTM, CDR2 ANQGSEA. The CDR3 sequence is 14 residues long. The CDR3 DNA is TGCAGCGTTTATCCCCCTCAGCAGGGTAACGGCTACACCTTC. It is translated as CSVYPPQQGNGYTF. Using reference TRBV29-1 and TRBJ1-2 for the parts outside the CDR3, the full variable domain is SAVISQKPSRDICQRGTSLTIQCQVDSQVTMMFWYRQQPGQSLTLIATANQGSEATYESGFVIDKFPISRPNLTFSTLTVSNMSPEDSSIYLCSVYPPQQGNGYTFGSGTRLTVV.

There are a few counts of this clonotype. CDR3 in DNA: TGCAGTGCCACCCCACCGGGACAGATTAGCACAGATACGCAGTATTTT. This translates into CSATPPGQISTDTQYF. V gene TRBV20-1 combines with J gene TRBJ2-3; 7 positions match TRBD1. Germline V lookup: CDR1 DFQATT, CDR2 SNEGSKA (reference sequence). Trimming removed 6 bases from V and 0 bases from J; junction bases left unmatched: 12. This CDR3 region has 16 residues.

This clonotype was counted a few times. The chain joins TRBV25-1 to TRBJ1-4; D is unclear. CDR1 is MGHDK and CDR2 is SYGVNS in the germline V gene. The V end lost 3 bases, the J end lost 5 bases, and 7 bases lay between the germline ends. The CDR3 runs to 13 residues. The CDR3 coding sequence is TGTGCCAGCAGTGACCCCGTAAATGAAAAACTGTTTTTT. Its protein product is CASSDPVNEKLFF.

The rearrangement joins TRBV7-2 to TRBJ2-5; 8 nucleotides line up with TRBD2. The CDR3 is 14 amino acids. Germline V gives CDR1 SGHTA, CDR2 FQGNSA. After removal of 1 base from V and 4 bases from J, the junction contained 2 bases not matched to a gene. The CDR3 sequence: CASSLVRGGETQYF. The CDR3 coding sequence is TGTGCCAGCAGCTTAGTCCGGGGGGGAGAGACCCAGTACTTC.

The V gene is TRBV7-2, the J gene TRBJ2-1; a possible D gene is TRBD1 (6 bases). Germline assignment: CDR1 SGHTA and CDR2 FQGNSA. CDR3 length: 15 residues. Trimming shortened V by 6 bases and J by 6 bases, and 18 bases separated the two germline ends. The CDR3 DNA reads TGTGCCAGCAGTCTGTCTCTCCGAGGGGGCAATGAGCAGTTCTTC. The encoded protein is CASSLSLRGGNEQFF.

This clonotype was counted many times. The rearrangement joins TRBV7-9 to TRBJ2-7; 7 nucleotides match TRBD2. The J segment lost 5 bases and the V segment lost 2 bases, leaving 3 bases of the junction unmatched. From germline, CDR1 is SEHNR and CDR2 FQNEAQ (reference sequence). The CDR3 spans 13 residues. The CDR3 is CASSLSGGDEQYF. In nucleotides, the CDR3 is TGTGCCAGCAGCTTATCGGGGGGAGACGAGCAGTACTTC.

This chain links TRBV6-1 with TRBJ2-5; TRBD2 agrees at 7 bases. Trimming removed 5 bases from V and 3 bases from J; junction bases left unmatched: 9. Germline CDR1 is MNHNS and CDR2 is SASEGT. The CDR3 runs to 15 residues. The CDR3 sequence is CASSTQLASEETQYF. CDR3 nucleotides: TGTGCCAGCAGTACCCAACTAGCGTCCGAAGAGACCCAGTACTTC.

This clonotype was observed a handful of times. The chain uses TRBV29-1 and TRBJ2-3; 12 nucleotides line up with TRBD2. The CDR3 runs to 15 residues. CDR1 is SQVTM and CDR2 is ANQGSEA in the germline V gene. The V gene end was trimmed by 6 bases and the J gene end by 2 bases; junction bases not matched to a gene: 6. CDR3 protein: CSVGPSGGATDTQYF. The CDR3 DNA reads as TGCAGCGTGGGGCCTAGCGGGGGGGCCACAGATACGCAGTATTTT.

The chain links TRBV3-1 to TRBJ2-7; D might be TRBD2 (5 bases). Germline CDR1 LGHDT, CDR2 YNNKEL (reference sequence). Deletions cut 8 bases from V and 7 bases from J, with 12 bases between. This CDR3 contains 11 residues. This CDR3 is CASGEWREQYF. CDR3 in DNA: TGTGCCAGCGGGGAATGGAGGGAGCAGTACTTC.